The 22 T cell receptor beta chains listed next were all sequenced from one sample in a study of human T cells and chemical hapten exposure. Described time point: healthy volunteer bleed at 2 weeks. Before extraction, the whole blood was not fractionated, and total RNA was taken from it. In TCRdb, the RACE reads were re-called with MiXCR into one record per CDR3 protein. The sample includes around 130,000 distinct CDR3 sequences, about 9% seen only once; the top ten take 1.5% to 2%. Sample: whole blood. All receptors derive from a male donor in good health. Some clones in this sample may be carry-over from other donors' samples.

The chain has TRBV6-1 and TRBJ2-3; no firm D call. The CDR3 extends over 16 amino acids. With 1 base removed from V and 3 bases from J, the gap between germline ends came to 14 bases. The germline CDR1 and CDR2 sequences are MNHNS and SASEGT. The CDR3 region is CASSEGKGYSTDTQYF. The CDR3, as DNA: TGTGCCAGCAGTGAAGGGAAAGGGTATTCTACAGATACGCAGTATTTT.

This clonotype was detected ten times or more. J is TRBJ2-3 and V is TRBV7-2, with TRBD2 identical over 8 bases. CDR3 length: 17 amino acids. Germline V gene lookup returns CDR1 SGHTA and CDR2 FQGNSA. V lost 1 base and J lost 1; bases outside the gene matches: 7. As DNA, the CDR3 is TGTGCCAGCAGCTTAGAGCGGGGGTTACGCCGCACAGATACGCAGTATTTT. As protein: CASSLERGLRRTDTQYF.

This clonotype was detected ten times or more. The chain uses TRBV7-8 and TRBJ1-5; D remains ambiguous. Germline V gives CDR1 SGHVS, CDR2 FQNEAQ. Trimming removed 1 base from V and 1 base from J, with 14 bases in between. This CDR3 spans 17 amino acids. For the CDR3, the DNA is TGTGCCAGCAGCTTAGGAGGCATAAGGGAGAGCAATCAGCCCCAGCATTTT. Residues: CASSLGGIRESNQPQHF. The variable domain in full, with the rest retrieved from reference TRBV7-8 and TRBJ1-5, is GAGVSQSPRYKVAKRGQDVALRCDPISGHVSLFWYQQALGQGPEFLTYFQNEAQLDKSGLPSDRFFAERPEGSVSTLKIQRTQQEDSAVYLCASSLGGIRESNQPQHFGDGTRLSIL.

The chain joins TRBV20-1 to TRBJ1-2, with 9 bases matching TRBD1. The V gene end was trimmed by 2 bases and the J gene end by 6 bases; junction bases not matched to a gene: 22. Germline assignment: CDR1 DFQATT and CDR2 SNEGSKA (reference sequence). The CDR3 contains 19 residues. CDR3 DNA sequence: TGCAGTGCTAGACTGGGCGGGGGCCGTGACAGGGGGGAAACCCATGGCTACACCTTC. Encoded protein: CSARLGGGRDRGETHGYTF.

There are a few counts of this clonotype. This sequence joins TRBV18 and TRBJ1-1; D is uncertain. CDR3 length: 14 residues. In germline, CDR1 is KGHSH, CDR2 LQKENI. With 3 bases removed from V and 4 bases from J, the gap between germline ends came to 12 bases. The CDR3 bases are TGTGCCAGCTCACCTGTCCGCCTGGGCACTGAAGCTTTCTTT. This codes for CASSPVRLGTEAFF. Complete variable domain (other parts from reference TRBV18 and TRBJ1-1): NAGVMQNPRHLVRRRGQEARLRCSPMKGHSHVYWYRQLPEEGLKFMVYLQKENIIDESGMPKERFSAEFPKEGPSILRIQQVVRGDSAAYFCASSPVRLGTEAFFGQGTRLTVV.

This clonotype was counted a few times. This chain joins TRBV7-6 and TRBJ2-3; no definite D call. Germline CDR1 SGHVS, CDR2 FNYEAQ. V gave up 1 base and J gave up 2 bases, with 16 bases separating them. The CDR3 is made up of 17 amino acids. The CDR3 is CASSLGSGVSFTDTQYF. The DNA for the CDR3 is TGTGCCAGCAGCTTAGGGTCTGGTGTTAGCTTCACAGATACGCAGTATTTT.

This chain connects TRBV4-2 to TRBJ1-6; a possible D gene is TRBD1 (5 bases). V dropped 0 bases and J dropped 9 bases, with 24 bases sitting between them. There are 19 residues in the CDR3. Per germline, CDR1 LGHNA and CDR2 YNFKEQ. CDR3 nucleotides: TGTGCCAGCAGCCAAGATGGCCAGGGAAGGAGGGAAATGGGTTCACCCCTCCACTTT. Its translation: CASSQDGQGRREMGSPLHF.

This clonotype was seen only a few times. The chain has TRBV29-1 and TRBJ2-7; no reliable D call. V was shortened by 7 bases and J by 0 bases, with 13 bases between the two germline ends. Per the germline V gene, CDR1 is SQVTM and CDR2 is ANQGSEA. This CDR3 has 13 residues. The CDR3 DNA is TGCAGCGCCCTACTACCGGACTCCTACGAGCAGTACTTC. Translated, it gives CSALLPDSYEQYF.

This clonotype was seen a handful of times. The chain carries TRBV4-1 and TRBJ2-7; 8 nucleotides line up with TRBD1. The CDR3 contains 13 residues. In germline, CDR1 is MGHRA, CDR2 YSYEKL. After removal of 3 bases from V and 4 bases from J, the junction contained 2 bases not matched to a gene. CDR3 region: CASSQDREYEQYF. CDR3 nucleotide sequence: TGCGCCAGCAGCCAGGACAGGGAGTACGAGCAGTACTTC.

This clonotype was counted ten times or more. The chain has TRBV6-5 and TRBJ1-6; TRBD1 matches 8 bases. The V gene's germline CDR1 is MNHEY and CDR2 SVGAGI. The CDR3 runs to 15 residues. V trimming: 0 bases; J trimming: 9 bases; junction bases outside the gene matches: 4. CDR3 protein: CASSYSKTGVSPLHF. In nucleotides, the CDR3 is TGTGCCAGCAGTTACTCGAAGACAGGGGTTTCACCCCTCCACTTT.

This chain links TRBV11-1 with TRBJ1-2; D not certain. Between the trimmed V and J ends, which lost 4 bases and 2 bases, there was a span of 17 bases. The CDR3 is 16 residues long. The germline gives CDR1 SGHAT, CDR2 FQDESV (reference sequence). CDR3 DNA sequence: TGTGCCAGCAGCTCCACCCGGACGGGCATCAACTATGGCTACACCTTC. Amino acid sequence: CASSSTRTGINYGYTF.

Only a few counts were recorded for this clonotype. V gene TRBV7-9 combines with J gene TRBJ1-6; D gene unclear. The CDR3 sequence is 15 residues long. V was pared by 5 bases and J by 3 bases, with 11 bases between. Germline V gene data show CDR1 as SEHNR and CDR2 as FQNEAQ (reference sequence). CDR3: CASSPTRDYNSPLHF. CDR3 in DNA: TGTGCCAGCAGCCCGACGAGAGACTATAATTCACCCCTCCACTTT.

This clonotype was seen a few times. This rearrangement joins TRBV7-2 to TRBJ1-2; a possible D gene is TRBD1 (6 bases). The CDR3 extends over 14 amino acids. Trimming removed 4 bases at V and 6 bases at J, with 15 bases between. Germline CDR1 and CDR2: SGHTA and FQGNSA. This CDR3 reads CASSSGAPPHGYTF. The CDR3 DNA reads TGTGCCAGCAGCTCGGGGGCTCCCCCCCATGGCTACACCTTC.

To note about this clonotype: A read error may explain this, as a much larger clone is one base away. The CDR3 nucleotides are TGTGCCAGCAGCATGAATCCGCCCTACAATGAGCAGTTCTTC. Amino acids: CASSMNPPYNEQFF. The chain joins TRBV9 to TRBJ2-1; no clear D. Trimming took 4 bases from V and 2 from J, leaving 10 bases between them. From germline, CDR1 is SGDLS and CDR2 YYNGEE. This CDR3 comprises 14 residues.

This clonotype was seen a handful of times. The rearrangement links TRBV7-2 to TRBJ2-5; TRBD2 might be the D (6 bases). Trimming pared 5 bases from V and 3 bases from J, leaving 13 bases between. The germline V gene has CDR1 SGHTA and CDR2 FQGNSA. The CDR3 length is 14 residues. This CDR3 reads CASSPGREKETQYF. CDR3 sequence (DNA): TGTGCCAGCAGCCCCGGGAGAGAGAAAGAGACCCAGTACTTC.

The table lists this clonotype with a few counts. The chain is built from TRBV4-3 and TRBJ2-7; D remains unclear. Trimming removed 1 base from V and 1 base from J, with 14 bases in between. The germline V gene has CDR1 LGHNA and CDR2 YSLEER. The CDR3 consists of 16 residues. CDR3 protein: CASSQGYGRASYEQYF. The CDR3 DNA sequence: TGCGCCAGCAGCCAAGGTTATGGTCGAGCGTCCTACGAGCAGTACTTC.

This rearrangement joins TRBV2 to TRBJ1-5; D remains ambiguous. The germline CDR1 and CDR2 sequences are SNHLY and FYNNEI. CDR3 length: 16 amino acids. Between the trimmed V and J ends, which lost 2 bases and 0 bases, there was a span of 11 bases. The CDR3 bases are TGTGCCAGCAGTGAAAGGCGCCAGTATAGCAATCAGCCCCAGCATTTT. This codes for CASSERRQYSNQPQHF.

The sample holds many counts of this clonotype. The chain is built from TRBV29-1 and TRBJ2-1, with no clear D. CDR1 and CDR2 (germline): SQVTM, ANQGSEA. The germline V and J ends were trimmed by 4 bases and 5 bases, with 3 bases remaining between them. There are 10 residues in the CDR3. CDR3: CSVGNNEQFF. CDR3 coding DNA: TGCAGCGTTGGAAACAATGAGCAGTTCTTC.

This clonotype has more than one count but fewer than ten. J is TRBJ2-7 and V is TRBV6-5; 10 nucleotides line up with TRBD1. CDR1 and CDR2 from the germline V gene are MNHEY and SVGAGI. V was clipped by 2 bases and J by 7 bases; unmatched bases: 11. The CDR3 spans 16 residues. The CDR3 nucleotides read TGTGCCAGCAGTTACGGACCAAGACAGGGGGCGGGGGAGCAGTACTTC. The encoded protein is CASSYGPRQGAGEQYF.

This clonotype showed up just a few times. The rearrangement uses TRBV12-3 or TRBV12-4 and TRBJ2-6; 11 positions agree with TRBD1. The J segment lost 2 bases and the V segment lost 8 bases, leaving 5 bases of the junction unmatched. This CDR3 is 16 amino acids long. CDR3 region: CASYGQGATGANVLTF. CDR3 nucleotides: TGTGCCAGCTACGGACAGGGGGCAACTGGGGCCAACGTCCTGACTTTC.

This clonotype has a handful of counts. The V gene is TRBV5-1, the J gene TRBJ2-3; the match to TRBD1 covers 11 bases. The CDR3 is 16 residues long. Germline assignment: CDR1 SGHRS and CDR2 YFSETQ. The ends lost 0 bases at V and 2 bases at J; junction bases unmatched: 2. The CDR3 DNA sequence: TGCGCCAGCAGCTTGGCCGGACAGGGGGCCACAGATACGCAGTATTTT. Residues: CASSLAGQGATDTQYF.

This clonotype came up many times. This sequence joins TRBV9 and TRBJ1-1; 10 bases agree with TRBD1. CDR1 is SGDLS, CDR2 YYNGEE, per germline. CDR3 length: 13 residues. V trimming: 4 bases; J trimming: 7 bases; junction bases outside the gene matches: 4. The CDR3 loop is CASSPGQGDEAFF. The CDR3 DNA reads TGTGCCAGCAGCCCAGGACAGGGGGATGAAGCTTTCTTT.